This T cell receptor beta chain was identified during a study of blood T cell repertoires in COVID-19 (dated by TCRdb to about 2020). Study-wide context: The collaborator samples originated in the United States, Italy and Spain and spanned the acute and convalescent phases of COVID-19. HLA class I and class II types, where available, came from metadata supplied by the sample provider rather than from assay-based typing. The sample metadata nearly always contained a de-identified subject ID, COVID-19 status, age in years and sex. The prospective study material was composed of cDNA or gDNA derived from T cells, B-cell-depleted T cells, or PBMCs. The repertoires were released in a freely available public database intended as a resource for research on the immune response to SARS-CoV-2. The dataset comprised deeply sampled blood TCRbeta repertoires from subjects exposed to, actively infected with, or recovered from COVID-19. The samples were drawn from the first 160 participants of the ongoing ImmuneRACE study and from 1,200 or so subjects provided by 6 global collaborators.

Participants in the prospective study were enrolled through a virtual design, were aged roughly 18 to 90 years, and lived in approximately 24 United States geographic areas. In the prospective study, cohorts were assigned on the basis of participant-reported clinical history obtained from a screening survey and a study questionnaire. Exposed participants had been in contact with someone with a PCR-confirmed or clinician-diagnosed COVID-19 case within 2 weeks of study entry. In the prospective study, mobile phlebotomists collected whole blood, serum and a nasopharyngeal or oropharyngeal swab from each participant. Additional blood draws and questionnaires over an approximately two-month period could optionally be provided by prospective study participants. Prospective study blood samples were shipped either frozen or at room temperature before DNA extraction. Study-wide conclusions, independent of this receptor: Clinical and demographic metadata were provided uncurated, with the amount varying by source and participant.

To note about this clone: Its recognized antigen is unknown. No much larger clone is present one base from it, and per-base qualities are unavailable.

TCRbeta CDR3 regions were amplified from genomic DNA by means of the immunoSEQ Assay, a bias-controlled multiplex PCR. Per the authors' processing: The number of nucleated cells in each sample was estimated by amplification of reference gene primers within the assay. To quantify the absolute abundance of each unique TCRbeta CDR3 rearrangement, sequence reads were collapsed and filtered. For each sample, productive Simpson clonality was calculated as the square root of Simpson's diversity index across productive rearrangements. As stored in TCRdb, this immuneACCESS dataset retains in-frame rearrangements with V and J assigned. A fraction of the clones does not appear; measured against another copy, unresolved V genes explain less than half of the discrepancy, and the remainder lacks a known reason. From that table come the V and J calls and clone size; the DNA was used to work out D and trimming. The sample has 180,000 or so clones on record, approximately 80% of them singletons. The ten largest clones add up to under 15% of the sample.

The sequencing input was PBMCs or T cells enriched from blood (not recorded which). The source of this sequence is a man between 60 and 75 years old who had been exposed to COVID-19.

The CDR3 protein: CASSTGQGADEQYF. The nucleotide sequence reads as follows: TGTGCCAGCAGCACGGGACAGGGGGCGGACGAGCAGTACTTC. This chain joins TRBV9 to TRBJ2-7; 12 central bases correspond to TRBD1. The germline V and J ends show losses of 4 bases and 5 bases respectively, and no gene match explains 4 bases of the junction. Spanning cysteine to phenylalanine, the CDR3 consists of 14 amino acids. CDR3 DNA is the only sequence kept; it has 42 bases, read in frame from the first base. CDR1 and CDR2 (SGDLS, YYNGEE) derive from the germline V gene.